This is a list of T cell receptor beta chains from one sample in a study of OX40 agonist ivuxolimab in advanced cancers. Profiled with immunoSEQ multiplex PCR; TCRdb holds only in-frame clones, not every one. The sample has tens of thousands of clones, roughly 80% seen once. Sequences were derived from CD4+ or CD8+ T cells sorted from blood, sampled in a trial of the OX40 agonist ivuxolimab. These receptors all come from an adult with an advanced solid tumor such as melanoma, head and neck, liver or kidney cancer. Each CDR3 is given with its conserved first and last residue. D genes are given only for firm matches. For some rows the clone size is stated as once, few or many, or as a class when expanded; others skip it.

j_call	clone_size	d_call	v_call	cdr3_aa	cdr3_nt
TRBJ2-2	-	-	TRBV27	CASSLTGSAGELFF	TGTGCCAGCAGTCTAACAGGATCCGCCGGGGAGCTGTTTTTT
TRBJ2-3	-	TRBD1	TRBV5-1	CASSAGDRGTDTQYF	TGCGCCAGCAGCGCCGGGGACAGGGGTACAGATACGCAGTATTTT
TRBJ2-3	-	-	TRBV19	CASNSRRAADTQYF	TGTGCCAGTAATTCACGCAGGGCCGCAGATACGCAGTATTTT
TRBJ1-5	-	-	TRBV19	CASKGRDNQPQHF	TGTGCCAGTAAGGGACGGGACAATCAGCCCCAGCATTTT
TRBJ2-3	once	-	TRBV4-3	CASSLIGSQSDTQYF	TGCGCCAGCAGCCTTATTGGGTCGCAGTCGGATACGCAGTATTTT
TRBJ2-7	once	-	TRBV6-6	CASSPRTRSEQYF	TGTGCCAGCAGTCCCCGGACCCGTTCCGAGCAGTACTTC
TRBJ2-1	few	TRBD2	TRBV11-2	CASSLDALAGGHEQFF	TGTGCCAGCAGCTTAGATGCATTAGCGGGAGGACATGAGCAGTTCTTC
TRBJ2-7	-	TRBD1	TRBV6-5	CASYDRGTVLYEQYF	TGTGCCAGCTACGACAGGGGTACCGTTCTCTACGAGCAGTACTTC
TRBJ2-7	-	TRBD1	TRBV28	CASSSTDRPPYEQYF	TGTGCCAGCAGTTCAACGGACAGGCCTCCCTACGAGCAGTACTTC
TRBJ2-1	-	TRBD2	TRBV5-1	CASTIAGASSYNEQFF	TGCGCCAGCACCATAGCGGGAGCCAGCTCCTACAATGAGCAGTTCTTC
TRBJ1-5	once	-	TRBV7-2	CASSLGGIGNQPQHF	TGTGCCAGCAGCTTAGGGGGCATTGGGAATCAGCCCCAGCATTTT
TRBJ2-1	-	TRBD2	TRBV10-3	CAISGGSYEQFF	TGTGCCATCAGTGGCGGGAGTTATGAGCAGTTCTTC